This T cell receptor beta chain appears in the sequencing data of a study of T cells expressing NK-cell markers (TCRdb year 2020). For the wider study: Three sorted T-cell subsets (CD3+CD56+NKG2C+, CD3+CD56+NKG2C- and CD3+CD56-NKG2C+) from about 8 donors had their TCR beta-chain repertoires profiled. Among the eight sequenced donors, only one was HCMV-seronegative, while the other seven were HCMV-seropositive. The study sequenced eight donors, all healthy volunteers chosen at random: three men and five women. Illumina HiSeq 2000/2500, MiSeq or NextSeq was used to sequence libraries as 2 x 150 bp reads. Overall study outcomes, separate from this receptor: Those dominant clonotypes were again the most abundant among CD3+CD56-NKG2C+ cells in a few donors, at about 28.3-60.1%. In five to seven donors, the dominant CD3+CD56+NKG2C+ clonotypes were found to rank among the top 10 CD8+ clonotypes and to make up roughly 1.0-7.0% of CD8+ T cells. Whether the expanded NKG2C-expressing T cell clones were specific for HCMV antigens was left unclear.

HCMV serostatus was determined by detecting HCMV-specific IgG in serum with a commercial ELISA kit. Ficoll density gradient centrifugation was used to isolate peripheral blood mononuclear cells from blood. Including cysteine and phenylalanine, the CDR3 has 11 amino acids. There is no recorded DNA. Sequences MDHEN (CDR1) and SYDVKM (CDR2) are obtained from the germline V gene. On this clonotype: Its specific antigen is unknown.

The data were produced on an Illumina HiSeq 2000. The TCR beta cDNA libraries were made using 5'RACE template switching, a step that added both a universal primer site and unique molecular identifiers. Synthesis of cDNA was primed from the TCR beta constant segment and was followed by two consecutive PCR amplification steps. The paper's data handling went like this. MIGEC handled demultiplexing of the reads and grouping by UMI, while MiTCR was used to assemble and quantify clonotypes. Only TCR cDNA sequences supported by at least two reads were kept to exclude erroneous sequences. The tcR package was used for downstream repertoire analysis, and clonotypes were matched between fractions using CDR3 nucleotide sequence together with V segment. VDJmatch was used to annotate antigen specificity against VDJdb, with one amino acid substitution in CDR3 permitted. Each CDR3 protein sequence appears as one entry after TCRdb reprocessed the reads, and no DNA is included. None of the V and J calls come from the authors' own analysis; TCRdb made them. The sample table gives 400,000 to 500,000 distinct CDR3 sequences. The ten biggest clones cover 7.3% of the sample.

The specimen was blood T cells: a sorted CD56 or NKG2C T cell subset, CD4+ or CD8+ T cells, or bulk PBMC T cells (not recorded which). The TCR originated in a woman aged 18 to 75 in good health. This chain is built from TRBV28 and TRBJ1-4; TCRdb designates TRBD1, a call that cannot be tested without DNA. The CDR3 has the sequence CASLGGEKLFF.